A single sample gave rise to the 22 T cell receptor beta chains below, sequenced in a study of T cell repertoires in cytomegalovirus infection. One entry per CDR3 protein results from TCRdb running MiXCR on the reads. This sample carries about 900,000 distinct CDR3 sequences, about a third of them seen once, and the ten largest clones take 10% to 15%. Their cognate antigens are unknown. Here the sequenced sample was cultured CD8+ T cells from PBMCs, taken from culture after CMV antigen stimulation. The receptors originated from a human donor in good health (CMV status not recorded). Some clones in this sample may be carry-over from other donors' samples.

At least ten counts were recorded for this clonotype. The chain couples TRBV7-9 to TRBJ2-5; D is unresolved. Trimming took 4 bases from V and 0 from J, leaving 18 bases between them. CDR3 length: 17 residues. The V gene's germline CDR1 is SEHNR and CDR2 FQNEAQ (reference sequence). The CDR3 region has the DNA TGTGCCAGCAGCTGGCCGACCGCTCGACGGGACCAAGAGACCCAGTACTTC. Amino acids: CASSWPTARRDQETQYF.

V is TRBV10-3 and J is TRBJ2-7, with 7 bases fitting TRBD1. This CDR3 has 12 amino acids. Germline V gives CDR1 ENHRY, CDR2 SYGVKD. J lost 6 bases, V lost 6 bases, and 5 bases had no gene match. In nucleotides, the CDR3 is TGTGCCATCAGGCTGACAGGGAGCGAGCAGTACTTC. Its protein is CAIRLTGSEQYF.

The genes are TRBV10-3 and TRBJ2-7; 7 nucleotides agree with TRBD1. The CDR3 runs to 14 residues. J gave up 2 bases and V 5 bases, and 6 bases lay outside the gene matches. Germline V CDR1 and CDR2: ENHRY, SYGVKD. CDR3 in amino acids: CAISRTGAAYEQYF. In nucleotides, the CDR3 is TGTGCCATCAGTCGTACAGGGGCGGCCTACGAGCAGTACTTC.

J is TRBJ2-7 and V is TRBV7-4, with D possibly called TRBD1 or TRBD2 (5 bases each). The germline gives CDR1 SGHVT, CDR2 SQSDAQ. Between the trimmed V and J ends, which lost 1 base and 4 bases, there was a span of 14 bases. The length of the CDR3 is 15 residues. The CDR3 bases are TGTGCCAGCAGCTTAGAACAGTTGGGGGAATACGAGCAGTACGTC. It specifies CASSLEQLGEYEQYV.

This clonotype was recorded a few times. The chain has TRBV20-1 and TRBJ2-5; D gene uncertain. V lost 6 bases to trimming and J lost 5 bases, with 13 bases between them. CDR3 length: 12 residues. Germline values: CDR1 DFQATT, CDR2 SNEGSKA (reference sequence). The chain's CDR3 is CSAIPSGETQYF. CDR3 DNA sequence: TGCAGTGCCATACCCTCCGGCGAGACCCAGTACTTC.

The chain is built from TRBV19 and TRBJ2-7; D not resolved. Trimming took off 5 bases at V and 3 bases at J, with 11 bases between the two ends. The CDR3 consists of 13 residues. The germline V gene encodes CDR1 LNHDA and CDR2 SQIVND (reference sequence). CDR3 DNA sequence: TGTGCCAGTAGTGCAGGCCCGGTCTACGAGCAGTACTTC. Translated, it gives CASSAGPVYEQYF.

CDR3 region: CASSWGTDFHGYTF. CDR3 sequence (DNA): TGTGCCAGCAGTTGGGGGACAGATTTTCATGGCTACACCTTC. This chain joins TRBV12-3 or TRBV12-4 and TRBJ1-2, with 7 bases aligning to TRBD1. This CDR3 comprises 14 residues. V was pared by 4 bases and J by 6 bases, with 8 bases of the junction left unmatched.

This clonotype was detected only a few times. The chain is built from TRBV6-1 and TRBJ2-3; the match to TRBD1 covers 7 bases. Germline V lookup: CDR1 MNHNS, CDR2 SASEGT. The CDR3 is 14 amino acids. V gave up 6 bases and J gave up 1 base; unmatched junction bases: 4. The CDR3 DNA is TGTGCCAGCAGACGACAGGGTCGCACAGATACGCAGTATTTT. Protein product: CASRRQGRTDTQYF.

The chain carries TRBV6-2 or TRBV6-3 and TRBJ2-1; D possibly corresponds to TRBD1 (5 bases). The V end was cut by 5 bases, the J end by 0 bases, with 14 bases between. The CDR3 runs to 16 residues. Germline V lookup: CDR1 MNHEY, CDR2 SVGEGT. CDR3 residues: CASSPGALSSYNEQFF. In DNA form, the CDR3 reads TGTGCCAGCAGTCCTGGGGCTCTGAGCTCCTACAATGAGCAGTTCTTC.

The table lists this clonotype with many counts. The chain recombines TRBV7-9 with TRBJ2-2; no firm D call. V shed 7 bases and J shed 6 bases, with 12 bases lying between them. Per germline, CDR1 SEHNR and CDR2 FQNEAQ (reference sequence). CDR3 length: 13 amino acids. CDR3 in amino acids: CASTPFLSGELFF. CDR3 nucleotide sequence: TGTGCCAGCACCCCCTTCCTGTCCGGGGAGCTGTTTTTT.

The chain employs TRBV4-2 and TRBJ2-2, with 10 bases lining up with TRBD2. CDR3 length: 16 residues. Germline V gives CDR1 LGHNA, CDR2 YNFKEQ. V shed 0 bases and J 6 bases; nucleotides not matched to a gene: 4. The CDR3 sequence: CASSQDPSGGAGELFF. The CDR3, as DNA: TGTGCCAGCAGCCAAGATCCCAGCGGGGGGGCCGGGGAGCTGTTTTTT.

This clonotype showed up just a few times. The V call is TRBV14, the J call TRBJ2-7, with D possibly TRBD2 on 5 matching bases. Germline assignment: CDR1 SGHDN and CDR2 FVKESK. CDR3 size: 15 residues. The V end was cut by 4 bases, the J end by 2 bases, with 15 bases between. This chain's CDR3 is CASSPPGLTTYEQYF. The CDR3 nucleotides are TGTGCCAGCAGCCCCCCCGGACTGACGACCTACGAGCAGTACTTC.

The chain recombines TRBV9 with TRBJ2-5; either TRBD1 or TRBD2 may fit D (5 bases each). V lost 4 bases, J lost 4 bases, and 20 bases lay in between. CDR1 is SGDLS and CDR2 is YYNGEE in the germline V gene. This CDR3 spans 16 amino acids. CDR3 sequence (DNA): TGTGCCAGCAGCCCTCGTCCCCCCGGGACGGGAGAGACCCAGTACTTC. Amino acids: CASSPRPPGTGETQYF.

This clonotype appeared a few times. This rearrangement joins TRBV19 to TRBJ1-6; D is uncertain. The ends were cut back, 3 bases at V and 5 bases at J, with 8 bases in the middle. CDR3 length equals 14 residues. Germline V gene sequence: CDR1 LNHDA, CDR2 SQIVND (reference sequence). The CDR3 is CASSILQNNSPLHF. The CDR3 DNA reads as TGTGCCAGTAGTATTTTGCAGAATAATTCACCCCTCCACTTT.

This clonotype was recorded once. The chain joins TRBV7-3 to TRBJ2-2, with D maybe TRBD2 (6 bases). This CDR3 is built from 14 residues. Between the trimmed V and J ends, which lost 6 bases and 4 bases, there was a span of 12 bases. Germline CDR1 SGHTA, CDR2 FQGTGA. Here the CDR3 reads CASRFAGFTGELFF. In DNA, the CDR3 is TGTGCCAGCAGATTTGCGGGATTCACCGGGGAGCTGTTTTTT.

This clonotype was seen a handful of times. The germline gene is not matched at one end of the junction; a read error may be the cause. The chain is built from TRBV7-7 and TRBJ2-2; no clear D. CDR3 length: 14 amino acids. From germline, CDR1 is SSHAT and CDR2 FNYEAQ (reference sequence). The CDR3 coding sequence is TGTGCTAGCAGAGCCCGAATAGGCACCGGGGAGCTGTTTTTT. Its protein is CASRARIGTGELFF.

J is TRBJ2-2 and V is TRBV6-5, with D unclear. V was cut by 4 bases and J by 0 bases, with 12 bases left in between. CDR3 length: 16 amino acids. Germline assignment: CDR1 MNHEY and CDR2 SVGAGI. CDR3: CASSSFLAPNTGELFF. CDR3 nucleotide sequence: TGTGCCAGCAGTTCCTTCTTGGCACCGAACACCGGGGAGCTGTTTTTT.

This chain connects TRBV7-6 to TRBJ2-4; the D is unclear. The V gene lost 5 bases and the J gene lost 1 base, with 12 bases spanning the gap. CDR3 size: 15 residues. Germline lookup yields CDR1 SGHVS and CDR2 FNYEAQ. CDR3 in DNA: TGTGCCAGCAGCCCCTCCGAAGCGGCCAAAAACATTCAGTACTTC. It translates to CASSPSEAAKNIQYF.

The chain uses TRBV7-2 and TRBJ2-7; 9 bases fit TRBD2. The length of the CDR3 is 15 residues. The germline V gene encodes CDR1 SGHTA and CDR2 FQGNSA. V lost 4 bases to trimming and J lost 3 bases; unmatched junction nucleotides: 7. CDR3 sequence: CASSSFGTSRYEQYF. CDR3 DNA: TGTGCCAGCAGCTCCTTTGGGACTAGCCGCTACGAGCAGTACTTC. Using reference TRBV7-2 and TRBJ2-7 for the parts outside the CDR3, the full variable domain is GAGVSQSPSNKVTEKGKDVELRCDPISGHTALYWYRQSLGQGLEFLIYFQGNSAPDKSGLPSDRFSAERTGGSVSTLTIQRTQQEDSAVYLCASSSFGTSRYEQYFGPGTRLTVT.

This clonotype was recorded at least ten times. The chain joins TRBV6-2 or TRBV6-3 to TRBJ2-1; D not certain. Germline lookup yields CDR1 MNHEY and CDR2 SVGEGT. CDR3 length equals 13 residues. V was trimmed by 0 bases and J by 8 bases, leaving 8 bases between them. As DNA, the CDR3 is TGTGCCAGCAGTTACTCGAATTTCGATGAGCAGTTCTTC. Translating it yields CASSYSNFDEQFF.

This clonotype showed up just a few times. The genes are TRBV11-3 and TRBJ2-1, with TRBD2 matching 14 bases. The V segment lost 1 base and the J segment 0 bases; nucleotides outside the gene matches: 2. Germline loops: CDR1 SGHNT, CDR2 YENEEA. This CDR3 contains 18 residues. The CDR3 is CASSLGGLAGASYNEQFF. The CDR3 DNA is TGTGCCAGCAGCTTAGGGGGACTAGCGGGAGCCTCCTACAATGAGCAGTTCTTC.

The chain joins TRBV29-1 to TRBJ2-5; the D is unclear. This CDR3 region has 12 residues. The germline CDR1 and CDR2 sequences are SQVTM and ANQGSEA. With 5 bases removed from V and 5 bases from J, the gap between germline ends came to 12 bases. CDR3 sequence: CSVQLGCETQYF. CDR3 DNA sequence: TGCAGCGTTCAACTGGGATGTGAGACCCAGTACTTC.